The source of this T cell receptor (beta chain) is a study of blood T cell repertoires in COVID-19. Assay used: immunoSEQ multiplex PCR; TCRdb lists only in-frame clones, some missing. The sample yields 240,000 or so clones, 80% to 90% seen once. Sequencing was done on a sample of PBMCs or T cells enriched from blood (not recorded which). The clonotype comes from a man aged 40-50 years who had recovered from COVID-19.

The CDR3 nucleotides are TGCGCCAGCAGCCAAGATCATCGCGGGAGTTTCAACGAGCAGTACTTC. Translation: CASSQDHRGSFNEQYF. This chain uses TRBV4-3 with TRBJ2-7; TRBD2 aligns across 7 bases. After removal of 0 bases from V and 5 bases from J, the junction contained 10 bases not matched to a gene. Germline values: CDR1 LGHNA, CDR2 YSLEER. The CDR3 totals 16 residues.